This entry features one TCR beta chain sequence. This sample was taken from a study of blood T cell repertoires in COVID-19. With 3 bases clipped from V and 4 bases from J, the junction kept 8 bases outside the gene matches. CDR3 length: 15 amino acids. CDR1 and CDR2 (germline): KGHSH, LQKENI. The assay was immunoSEQ multiplex PCR, and TCRdb's table has in-frame clones only and misses some. The sample records roughly 190,000 clones, about nine tenths being singletons. This rearrangement joins TRBV18 to TRBJ1-1; 7 bases line up with TRBD1. The receptor was derived from a middle-aged man with acute or convalescent COVID-19. Sequencing input: peripheral blood. The chain's CDR3 is CASSPDRVLSTEAFF. The CDR3 DNA is TGTGCCAGCTCACCCGACAGGGTATTATCCACTGAAGCTTTCTTT.